The 2 T cell receptor beta chains below were found in one sample sequenced in a study of Tregs in tolerant kidney transplant recipients. Recipients received nonmyeloablative bone marrow transplants from related graft donors, with transient mixed chimerism. Profiling relied on immunoSEQ multiplex PCR, and the TCRdb table lists in-frame clones only, not all of them. The sample lists tens of thousands of clones, roughly 90% occurring once. The sample in question was CD4+ T cells from blood (PBMCs), obtained 24 months after the transplant. The receptor source for this set is a human patient who received a combined kidney and bone marrow transplant. Some T cells here may be from the graft donor.

This clone was seen only once. The chain links TRBV5-1 to TRBJ2-5; 13 nucleotides line up with TRBD2. The CDR3 loop spans 15 amino acids. The V gene's germline CDR1 is SGHRS and CDR2 YFSETQ. V lost 4 bases, J lost 2 bases, and 2 bases stayed unmatched. The CDR3 sequence is CASSAGLAGQETQYF. The CDR3 coding sequence is TGCGCCAGCAGCGCGGGACTAGCGGGGCAAGAGACCCAGTACTTC.

The table lists this clone with a count of one. The rearrangement uses TRBV7-9 and TRBJ2-5; D call uncertain. Deletions cut 2 bases from V and 0 bases from J, with 16 bases between. The V gene's germline CDR1 is SEHNR and CDR2 FQNEAQ (reference sequence). The CDR3 is 17 amino acids. As DNA, the CDR3 is TGTGCCAGCAGCTTAATTCGCAGACAAAAGTACCAAGAGACCCAGTACTTC. This translates into CASSLIRRQKYQETQYF.